This TCR beta chain stems from a study of memory CD4+ T cells and cytomegalovirus serostatus. Study-wide context: Donors were healthy Belgian adults, several CMV seropositive and 20 to 25 seronegative.

Concerning this clone itself: Its antigen is undetermined.

In the source study's methods: After removing out-of-frame reads, over 2 million distinct TCRbeta sequences remained. Here immunoSEQ multiplex PCR was the method, and the copy in TCRdb shows in-frame clones only, minus some. V, J and clone size are those of that table, while D and trimming were read from the DNA. The table has 25,000 to 35,000 clones, 75% to 85% seen once. Study-wide points: Median bootstrapped AUC for CMV status was approximately 0.96 originally, about 0.9 US-trained.

Germline assignment: CDR1 LGHNA and CDR2 YSLEER. This CDR3 is built from 14 residues. The germline V and J ends were trimmed by 0 bases and 7 bases, with 12 bases remaining between them. Single viable CD3+CD4+CD8-CD45RO+ cells were sorted as the memory CD4+ T cells. The sequence was collected from an adult in good health and CMV-seronegative. The sequencing input was memory CD4+ T cells from blood. The chain links TRBV4-3 to TRBJ1-2; unclear D gene. The CDR3 DNA reads TGCGCCAGCAGCCAAGATTGGGCGGACCCTGGCTACACCTTC. Amino acid sequence: CASSQDWADPGYTF.